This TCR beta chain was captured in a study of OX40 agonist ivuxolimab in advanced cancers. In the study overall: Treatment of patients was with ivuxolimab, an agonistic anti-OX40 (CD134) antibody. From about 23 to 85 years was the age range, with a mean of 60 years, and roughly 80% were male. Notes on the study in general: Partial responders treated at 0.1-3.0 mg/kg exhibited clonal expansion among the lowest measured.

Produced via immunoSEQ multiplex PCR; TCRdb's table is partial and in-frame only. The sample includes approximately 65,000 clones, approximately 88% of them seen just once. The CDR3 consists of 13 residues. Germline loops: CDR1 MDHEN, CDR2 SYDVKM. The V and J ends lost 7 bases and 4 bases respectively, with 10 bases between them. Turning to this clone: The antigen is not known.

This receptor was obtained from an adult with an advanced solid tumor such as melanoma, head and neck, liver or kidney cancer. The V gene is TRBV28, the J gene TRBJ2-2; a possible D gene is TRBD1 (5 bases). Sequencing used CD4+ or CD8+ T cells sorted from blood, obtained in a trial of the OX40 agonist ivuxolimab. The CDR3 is CASTSRATGELFF. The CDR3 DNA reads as TGTGCCAGCACTTCCAGGGCCACCGGGGAGCTGTTTTTT. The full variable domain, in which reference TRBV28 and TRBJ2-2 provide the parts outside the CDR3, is DVKVTQSSRYLVKRTGEKVFLECVQDMDHENMFWYRQDPGLGLRLIYFSYDVKMKEKGDIPEGYSVSREKKERFSLILESASTNQTSMYLCASTSRATGELFFGEGSRLTVL.